These T cell receptor beta chains were read from a single sample in a study of T-cell reconstitution after alpha-beta-depleted transplantation in children. TCRdb independently ran MiXCR on the PCR reads; one entry per CDR3 protein. The sample has more than 300,000 distinct CDR3 sequences, about a sixth seen once. Sequenced here: PBMCs, mostly from graft donor cells, sampled 360 days after TCRalphabeta/CD19-depleted stem cell transplant. The receptors were sampled from a male patient aged 2 to 9 who had a stem cell transplant for acute lymphoblastic leukemia, so the T cells may come from the graft donor. Both conserved end residues are part of each CDR3. D genes are given only for firm matches. The size of a clone is reported for some rows only, either as once, few or many, or as a class for expanded clones.

D gene: NA
J gene: TRBJ2-5
clone size: many
V gene: TRBV20-1
CDR3 DNA: TGCAGTGCTCCCTTTGGGGGGAGCAGTGAGACCCAGTACTTC
CDR3 protein: CSAPFGGSSETQYF

D gene: TRBD2
J gene: TRBJ2-3
clone size: few
V gene: TRBV28
CDR3 DNA: TGTGCCAGCAGTCCATCGGGACTAGCGGGAGTGAATGGGTTCTTTTATACGCAGTATTTT
CDR3 protein: CASSPSGLAGVNGFFYTQYF

D gene: NA
J gene: TRBJ1-2
clone size: NA
V gene: TRBV6-2/TRBV6-3
CDR3 DNA: TGTGCCAGCAGTTATACATCTAACTATGGCTACACCTTC
CDR3 protein: CASSYTSNYGYTF

D gene: NA
J gene: TRBJ2-3
clone size: few
V gene: TRBV28
CDR3 DNA: TGTGCCAGCAGTTACCCGGGACTGTTGACAGATACGCAGTATTTT
CDR3 protein: CASSYPGLLTDTQYF

D gene: NA
J gene: TRBJ2-2
clone size: many
V gene: TRBV7-3
CDR3 DNA: TGTGCCAGCAGCCCTAGGGGGGTGAACACCGGGGAGCTGTTTTTT
CDR3 protein: CASSPRGVNTGELFF

D gene: TRBD2
J gene: TRBJ2-5
clone size: few
V gene: TRBV6-2/TRBV6-3
CDR3 DNA: TGTGCCAGCAGTTACGGTCTAGCGGGAGGCTCGGAGACCCAGTACTTC
CDR3 protein: CASSYGLAGGSETQYF

D gene: TRBD2
J gene: TRBJ2-3
clone size: many
V gene: TRBV20-1
CDR3 DNA: TGCAGTGCTAGAGATATAAAGAACGGGTTAGGGGGACTAGTCCAGTATTTT
CDR3 protein: CSARDIKNGLGGLVQYF

D gene: TRBD1
J gene: TRBJ2-2
clone size: NA
V gene: TRBV6-2/TRBV6-3
CDR3 DNA: TGTGCCAGCTGGGCCCACAGGGGACCCGGGGAGCTGTTTTTT
CDR3 protein: CASWAHRGPGELFF

D gene: TRBD1
J gene: TRBJ1-1
clone size: NA
V gene: TRBV4-2
CDR3 DNA: TGTGCCAGCAGCCCTCGACAGGGTTTGAACACTGAAGCTTTCTTT
CDR3 protein: CASSPRQGLNTEAFF

D gene: TRBD1
J gene: TRBJ2-7
clone size: few
V gene: TRBV6-2/TRBV6-3
CDR3 DNA: TGTGCCAGCAGTTATCAACAGGGGGCCTACGAGCAGTACTTC
CDR3 protein: CASSYQQGAYEQYF

D gene: NA
J gene: TRBJ2-5
clone size: few
V gene: TRBV6-2/TRBV6-3
CDR3 DNA: TGTGCAAGCAGGGGGTGGGAGGCCCTTCAAGAGACCCAGTACTTC
CDR3 protein: CASRGWEALQETQYF

D gene: NA
J gene: TRBJ2-1
clone size: few
V gene: TRBV19
CDR3 DNA: TGTGCCAGTAGTATTATGGCGGGGCGATCCTACAATGAGCAGTTCTTC
CDR3 protein: CASSIMAGRSYNEQFF

D gene: NA
J gene: TRBJ2-1
clone size: few
V gene: TRBV20-1
CDR3 DNA: TGCAGTGCTAGCGTGGACTATTCCTACAATGAGCAGTTCTTC
CDR3 protein: CSASVDYSYNEQFF

D gene: TRBD1
J gene: TRBJ1-2
clone size: NA
V gene: TRBV10-3
CDR3 DNA: TGTGCCATCAGTGGACAGGGAGGGAACTATGGCTACACCTTC
CDR3 protein: CAISGQGGNYGYTF

D gene: TRBD1
J gene: TRBJ2-1
clone size: NA
V gene: TRBV7-9
CDR3 DNA: TGTGCCAGCAGCTTAGACAGGGGGATCGCCTACAATGAGCAGTTCTTC
CDR3 protein: CASSLDRGIAYNEQFF

D gene: NA
J gene: TRBJ2-7
clone size: few
V gene: TRBV7-2
CDR3 DNA: TGTGCCAGCACCCAGATTTGGCGGGGTAACTACGAGCAGTACTTC
CDR3 protein: CASTQIWRGNYEQYF

D gene: TRBD1
J gene: TRBJ1-5
clone size: NA
V gene: TRBV4-3
CDR3 DNA: TGCGCCAGCAGCCAAGACCACAGGGGTCCCACTCAGCCCCAGCATTTT
CDR3 protein: CASSQDHRGPTQPQHF

D gene: TRBD2
J gene: TRBJ2-1
clone size: many
V gene: TRBV7-9
CDR3 DNA: TGTGCCAGCAGCTTCCGGGTAGGAGCGGGAGGGGGTGAGCAGTTCTTC
CDR3 protein: CASSFRVGAGGGEQFF

D gene: NA
J gene: TRBJ1-1
clone size: NA
V gene: TRBV20-1
CDR3 DNA: TGCAGTGCCCGTTGGACGGGTCTAGAAGCTTTCTTT
CDR3 protein: CSARWTGLEAFF

D gene: TRBD2
J gene: TRBJ2-2
clone size: NA
V gene: TRBV27
CDR3 DNA: TGTGCCACCGGTCCCTTTCCGGGACTAGTTTTCACCGGGGAGCTGTTTTTT
CDR3 protein: CATGPFPGLVFTGELFF

D gene: NA
J gene: TRBJ2-1
clone size: many
V gene: TRBV6-2/TRBV6-3
CDR3 DNA: TGTGCCAGCAGTTATAATCGTTGGTTGGGGGGTGATGAGCAGTTCTTC
CDR3 protein: CASSYNRWLGGDEQFF

D gene: TRBD2
J gene: TRBJ2-1
clone size: many
V gene: TRBV7-2
CDR3 DNA: TGTGCCAGCAGCTTAGGGGGTTATCGACTAGCGGACAATGAGCAGTTCTTC
CDR3 protein: CASSLGGYRLADNEQFF

D gene: NA
J gene: TRBJ2-4
clone size: NA
V gene: TRBV9
CDR3 DNA: TGTGCCAGCAGCGTAGCCCCCGGGCCCACAAACATTCAGTACTTC
CDR3 protein: CASSVAPGPTNIQYF

D gene: TRBD2
J gene: TRBJ2-2
clone size: NA
V gene: TRBV28
CDR3 DNA: TGTGCCAGCAGTTTATGGGGGACTAGCGATAACACCGGGGAGCTGTTTTTT
CDR3 protein: CASSLWGTSDNTGELFF

D gene: NA
J gene: TRBJ1-4
clone size: few
V gene: TRBV5-1
CDR3 DNA: TGCGCCAGCAGGAGGGGGTGGCCCGTCTTTGCAACTAATGAAAAACTGTTTTTT
CDR3 protein: CASRRGWPVFATNEKLFF

D gene: TRBD2
J gene: TRBJ2-2
clone size: few
V gene: TRBV7-3
CDR3 DNA: TGTGCCAGCAGCTTAAGCGGGAGGGCCGACACCGGGGAGCTGTTTTTT
CDR3 protein: CASSLSGRADTGELFF

D gene: NA
J gene: TRBJ2-7
clone size: many
V gene: TRBV3-1
CDR3 DNA: TGTGCCAGCAGCCAAGGTGAGATGTCCGGGAGAAACGAGCAGTACTTC
CDR3 protein: CASSQGEMSGRNEQYF

D gene: TRBD1
J gene: TRBJ2-5
clone size: NA
V gene: TRBV7-3
CDR3 DNA: TGTGCCAGCAGCTTAACGAGGGACAGTTGGGAGACCCAGTACTTC
CDR3 protein: CASSLTRDSWETQYF

D gene: NA
J gene: TRBJ2-7
clone size: NA
V gene: TRBV4-1
CDR3 DNA: TGCGCCAGCAGCCAAGTCTACCCTGACTACGAGCAGTACTTC
CDR3 protein: CASSQVYPDYEQYF

D gene: NA
J gene: TRBJ2-1
clone size: many
V gene: TRBV20-1
CDR3 DNA: TGCAGTGGACTGGGAGTCTGGTCCTACAATGAGCAGTTCTTC
CDR3 protein: CSGLGVWSYNEQFF

D gene: NA
J gene: TRBJ2-7
clone size: few
V gene: TRBV4-3
CDR3 DNA: TGCGCCAGCAGCCGGGAGACAGGCAGCTCCTACGAGCAGTACTTC
CDR3 protein: CASSRETGSSYEQYF

D gene: TRBD2
J gene: TRBJ2-2
clone size: many
V gene: TRBV4-1
CDR3 DNA: TGCGCCAGCAGCCAGGAGACTAGCGGGGTGAGGAACACCGGGGAGCTGTTTTTT
CDR3 protein: CASSQETSGVRNTGELFF

D gene: NA
J gene: TRBJ2-7
clone size: NA
V gene: TRBV12-3/TRBV12-4
CDR3 DNA: TGTGCCAGCAGTTTTATTCCCGTTTCCTACGAGCAGTACTTC
CDR3 protein: CASSFIPVSYEQYF

D gene: TRBD1
J gene: TRBJ2-1
clone size: many
V gene: TRBV27
CDR3 DNA: TGTGCCAGCAGAAGGGAACAGGGGTACAATGAGCAGTTCTTC
CDR3 protein: CASRREQGYNEQFF

D gene: TRBD2
J gene: TRBJ2-7
clone size: NA
V gene: TRBV3-1
CDR3 DNA: TGTGCCAGCAGCCAAGAACTCTTAGCGGGAGGAGGGTGCGAGCAGTACTTC
CDR3 protein: CASSQELLAGGGCEQYF

D gene: NA
J gene: TRBJ2-2
clone size: NA
V gene: TRBV6-5
CDR3 DNA: TGTGCCAGCAGTTACTCCGTCTCTCGCGGGGAGCTGTTTTTT
CDR3 protein: CASSYSVSRGELFF

D gene: TRBD2
J gene: TRBJ2-1
clone size: many
V gene: TRBV3-1
CDR3 DNA: TGTGCCAGCAGCCCCCGGGCCAGGACTAGTTCCTACAATGAGCAGTTCTTC
CDR3 protein: CASSPRARTSSYNEQFF